The 27 T cell receptor beta chains presented below share a single source sample, sequenced in a study of identical twins. TCRdb re-derived calls from the 5' RACE reads in MiXCR, one entry per CDR3 protein. The sample lists over 550,000 distinct CDR3 sequences, about 7.1% occurring once. These data were likewise used in another study, on yellow fever vaccine responses in identical twins.

Material for sequencing was PBMCs. The receptors stem from a young woman in good health.

In the case of this clonotype: The junction departs from the called germline gene at one end, perhaps through a read error. The CDR3 sequence: CASSLEGLAF. Here the CDR3 DNA reads TGCGCCAGCAGCTTGGAGGGGCTCGCTTTC. The chain carries TRBV5-1 and TRBJ2-5; TRBD1 might be the D (5 bases). There are 10 residues in the CDR3. Germline CDR1 and CDR2: SGHRS and YFSETQ. Based on the CDR3 plus reference TRBV5-1 and TRBJ2-5, the full variable domain is KAGVTQTPRYLIKTRGQQVTLSCSPISGHRSVSWYQQTPGQGLQFLFEYFSETQRNKGNFPGRFSGRQFSNSRSEMNVSTLELGDSALYLCASSLEGLAFGPGTRLLVL.

This clonotype appeared many times. V gene TRBV7-2 combines with J gene TRBJ2-7; D is undetermined. V lost 6 bases and J lost 3, with 18 bases in between. The CDR3 is made up of 15 amino acids. Germline V gives CDR1 SGHTA, CDR2 FQGNSA. CDR3 bases: TGTGCCAGCAGTCCCAAGGTGGGCAGGAACTACGAGCAGTACGTC. It yields the protein CASSPKVGRNYEQYV.

This clonotype was seen a handful of times. This chain joins TRBV6-5 and TRBJ1-3; 9 bases fit TRBD1. The J segment lost 0 bases and the V segment lost 0 bases, leaving 3 bases of the junction unmatched. The CDR3 runs to 17 residues. CDR1 is MNHEY and CDR2 is SVGAGI in the germline V gene. The CDR3 sequence is CASSYSWTGASGNTIYF. CDR3 in DNA: TGTGCCAGCAGTTACTCGTGGACAGGGGCCTCTGGAAACACCATATATTTT.

The chain employs TRBV5-1 and TRBJ2-5; 8 nucleotides agree with TRBD1. The J segment lost 4 bases and the V segment lost 3 bases, leaving 5 bases of the junction unmatched. CDR3 length: 14 residues. Germline loops: CDR1 SGHRS, CDR2 YFSETQ. The CDR3 nucleotides are TGCGCCAGCAGCTCGGGACAGGCTCGAGAGACCCAGTACTTC. Protein sequence: CASSSGQARETQYF.

This clonotype was counted a few times. The V call is TRBV11-2, the J call TRBJ2-6, with D unclear. V gave up 2 bases and J gave up 2 bases, with 10 bases separating them. The CDR3 is made up of 16 amino acids. Germline V gives CDR1 SGHAT, CDR2 FQNNGV. The CDR3 DNA sequence: TGTGCCAGCAGCTTACCCCGGACGGCTGGGGCCAACGTCCTGACTTTC. Its translation is CASSLPRTAGANVLTF.

This clonotype has just a few counts. CDR3 amino acids: CSATGDSGGAYNEQFF. Written as DNA, the CDR3 is TGCAGTGCAACGGGGGATAGCGGGGGGGCCTACAATGAGCAGTTCTTC. This chain uses TRBV20-1 with TRBJ2-1, with TRBD2 matching 11 bases. Unmatched junction bases numbered 9, after V lost 6 bases and J lost 2 bases. This CDR3 spans 16 amino acids. Germline V gene data show CDR1 as DFQATT and CDR2 as SNEGSKA (reference sequence).

This clonotype was detected only a few times. The chain recombines TRBV5-1 with TRBJ2-2; D might be TRBD1 or TRBD2, each matching 5 bases. Trimming removed 3 bases from V and 0 bases from J, with 12 bases in between. CDR3 length: 16 residues. Per the germline V gene, CDR1 is SGHRS and CDR2 is YFSETQ. The CDR3 protein is CASSWGNAPNTGELFF. The CDR3 DNA reads TGCGCCAGCAGCTGGGGGAACGCTCCGAACACCGGGGAGCTGTTTTTT.

This clonotype has just a few counts. This sequence joins TRBV7-8 and TRBJ2-2, with 7 bases aligning to TRBD2. Per the germline V gene, CDR1 is SGHVS and CDR2 is FQNEAQ. The CDR3 totals 16 residues. V lost 5 bases to trimming and J lost 4 bases; unmatched junction nucleotides: 10. This CDR3 reads CASSHSSGRATGELFF. Written as DNA, the CDR3 is TGTGCCAGCAGCCACTCTAGTGGGAGGGCCACCGGGGAGCTGTTTTTT.

This clonotype showed up many times. The V gene is TRBV24-1, the J gene TRBJ2-1; possible D gene TRBD2, 5 bases. Germline V gene data show CDR1 as KGHDR and CDR2 as SFDVKD. Between the trimmed V and J ends, which lost 3 bases and 5 bases, there was a span of 13 bases. The CDR3 has 15 amino acids. Here the CDR3 DNA reads TGTGCCACCAGTGATCACGGACTTACCCACAATGAGCAGTTCTTC. Translated, it gives CATSDHGLTHNEQFF.

This clonotype was picked up a small number of times. The chain is built from TRBV28 and TRBJ2-1, with 7 bases that match TRBD2. After removal of 5 bases from V and 8 bases from J, the junction contained 12 bases not matched to a gene. CDR1 is MDHEN, CDR2 SYDVKM, per germline. The CDR3 has 15 amino acids. The CDR3 DNA reads TGTGCCAGCAGTGGACTTCGCGGGGGACTCTATGAGCAGTTCTTC. Residues: CASSGLRGGLYEQFF.

The CDR3 DNA reads TGTGCCAGTGGGCTCAGCGAAAGCTCCTACGAGCAGTACGTC. Translating it yields CASGLSESSYEQYV. This sequence joins TRBV2 and TRBJ2-7; D gene uncertain. Per the germline V gene, CDR1 is SNHLY and CDR2 is FYNNEI. Trimming removed 9 bases from V and 0 bases from J, with 15 bases in between. The CDR3 has 14 amino acids.

This chain joins TRBV6-1 and TRBJ1-4, with D hard to call. Germline V gene data show CDR1 as MNHNS and CDR2 as SASEGT. The CDR3 totals 15 residues. V was shortened by 5 bases and J by 6 bases, with 16 bases between the two germline ends. In DNA form, the CDR3 reads TGTGCCAGCAGTCCGTCTCGTCCCCGAGATGAAAAACTGTTTTTT. Protein sequence: CASSPSRPRDEKLFF.

This chain connects TRBV29-1 to TRBJ2-3; possibly TRBD1 for D (5 bases). Deletions cut 5 bases from V and 5 bases from J, with 23 bases between. The CDR3 runs to 16 residues. Germline CDR1 is SQVTM and CDR2 is ANQGSEA. CDR3 sequence: CSVYTQTVSYGDTQYF. The CDR3 DNA is TGCAGCGTTTACACCCAGACAGTGTCATACGGAGATACGCAGTATTTT.

J is TRBJ2-7 and V is TRBV2; TRBD2 matches at 9 bases. J gave up 6 bases and V 6 bases, and 18 bases lay outside the gene matches. CDR1 is SNHLY and CDR2 is FYNNEI in the germline V gene. This CDR3 comprises 17 residues. The CDR3 region has the DNA TGTGCCAGCAGCAAGCGGCGGGAGGGCCCCTCTTTGAGCGAGCAGTACTTC. Protein product: CASSKRREGPSLSEQYF.

This clonotype was seen at least ten times. This sequence joins TRBV7-9 and TRBJ1-5; D is uncertain. This CDR3 comprises 13 residues. Deletions cut 7 bases from V and 2 bases from J, with 9 bases between. CDR1 and CDR2 from the germline V gene are SEHNR and FQNEAQ (reference sequence). The CDR3: CASTTQGNQPQHF. The CDR3 region has the DNA TGTGCCAGCACCACACAAGGCAATCAGCCCCAGCATTTT.

The rearrangement joins TRBV20-1 to TRBJ2-7; TRBD2 matches 12 bases. Per the germline V gene, CDR1 is DFQATT and CDR2 is SNEGSKA (reference sequence). The CDR3 extends over 15 amino acids. V lost 0 bases to trimming and J lost 6 bases; unmatched junction nucleotides: 6. The CDR3, as DNA: TGCAGTGCTAGAGAGACCCTAGCGGGAGGGGGCGAGCAGTACTTC. This encodes CSARETLAGGGEQYF.

This clonotype came up many times. The V and J genes are TRBV5-1 and TRBJ1-2, with D hard to call. Trimming took off 2 bases at V and 2 bases at J, with 13 bases between the two ends. Germline lookup yields CDR1 SGHRS and CDR2 YFSETQ. There are 15 residues in the CDR3. The CDR3 bases are TGCGCCAGCAGCTTTGATAACCAGAGAAACTATGGCTACACCTTC. Translation gives CASSFDNQRNYGYTF. Full variable domain (missing parts from reference TRBV5-1 and TRBJ1-2): KAGVTQTPRYLIKTRGQQVTLSCSPISGHRSVSWYQQTPGQGLQFLFEYFSETQRNKGNFPGRFSGRQFSNSRSEMNVSTLELGDSALYLCASSFDNQRNYGYTFGSGTRLTVV.

The V and J genes are TRBV12-3 or TRBV12-4 and TRBJ1-2; D unresolved. V was shortened by 6 bases and J by 6 bases, with 11 bases between the two germline ends. CDR3 length: 12 residues. CDR3 residues: CASSSIGDGYTF. CDR3 nucleotides: TGTGCCAGCAGCTCTATCGGGGATGGCTACACCTTC.

A few counts support this clonotype. The V gene is TRBV29-1, the J gene TRBJ1-1; D gene uncertain. CDR3 length equals 13 residues. The V end was cut by 0 bases, the J end by 5 bases, with 10 bases between. Looked up from germline, CDR1 is SQVTM and CDR2 is ANQGSEA. In DNA, the CDR3 is TGCAGCGTTGAAGATCTTTTGGGGACTGAAGCTTTCTTT. Protein sequence: CSVEDLLGTEAFF.

The chain joins TRBV6-5 to TRBJ2-3; TRBD2 aligns across 9 bases. Germline V lookup: CDR1 MNHEY, CDR2 SVGAGI. With V trimmed by 2 bases and J by 6 bases, 6 bases remained unmatched. This CDR3 is built from 15 residues. Written as DNA, the CDR3 is TGTGCCAGCAGTTACCCGCGGGAGGGCCGGGATACGCAGTATTTT. Amino acids: CASSYPREGRDTQYF.

The chain carries TRBV27 and TRBJ2-7; 7 nucleotides agree with TRBD1. With 6 bases clipped from V and 6 bases from J, the junction kept 5 bases outside the gene matches. The germline CDR1 and CDR2 sequences are MNHEY and SMNVEV (reference sequence). The CDR3 loop spans 12 amino acids. In DNA form, the CDR3 reads TGTGCCAGCAGAGGGACAGTGGGCGAGCAGTACTTC. This sequence encodes CASRGTVGEQYF.

This clonotype was counted only a few times. One base away lies a much larger clone, so this may be a sequencing read error. The CDR3 reads CASSFSGTQYF. Written as DNA, the CDR3 is TGTGCCAGCAGCTTTTCGGGGACCCAGTACTTC. V usage is TRBV7-9 and J usage is TRBJ2-5; D remains ambiguous. Looked up from germline, CDR1 is SEHNR and CDR2 is FQNEAQ (reference sequence). This CDR3 spans 11 amino acids. Between the trimmed V and J ends, which lost 3 bases and 7 bases, there was a span of 6 bases. The full variable domain, its missing parts supplied by reference TRBV7-9 and TRBJ2-5, is DTGVSQNPRHKITKRGQNVTFRCDPISEHNRLYWYRQTLGQGPEFLTYFQNEAQLEKSRLLSDRFSAERPKGSFSTLEIQRTEQGDSAMYLCASSFSGTQYFGPGTRLLVL.

At least ten counts were recorded for this clonotype. This chain joins TRBV7-2 and TRBJ2-1, with TRBD2 matching 11 bases. The J segment lost 4 bases and the V segment lost 5 bases, leaving 4 bases of the junction unmatched. CDR3 length: 15 amino acids. In germline, CDR1 is SGHTA, CDR2 FQGNSA. The CDR3 here is CASSVSGGAYNEQFF. The DNA for the CDR3 is TGTGCCAGCAGCGTTAGCGGGGGGGCTTACAATGAGCAGTTCTTC. The full variable domain, its missing parts supplied by reference TRBV7-2 and TRBJ2-1, is GAGVSQSPSNKVTEKGKDVELRCDPISGHTALYWYRQSLGQGLEFLIYFQGNSAPDKSGLPSDRFSAERTGGSVSTLTIQRTQQEDSAVYLCASSVSGGAYNEQFFGPGTRLTVL.

Only a few counts were recorded for this clonotype. V usage is TRBV7-9 and J usage is TRBJ2-7; D could derive from TRBD1 or TRBD2 (6 bases each). This CDR3 has 17 amino acids. Germline V gene lookup returns CDR1 SEHNR and CDR2 FQNEAQ (reference sequence). V gave up 2 bases and J gave up 2 bases, with 19 bases separating them. CDR3 DNA: TGTGCCAGCAGCTTAAGTTTGGGAGGAGGGGGTACCTACGAGCAGTACGTC. It specifies CASSLSLGGGGTYEQYV.

This clonotype was seen more than once but under ten times. V usage is TRBV7-8 and J usage is TRBJ2-1, with 14 bases aligning to TRBD2. This CDR3 has 18 amino acids. J was trimmed by 5 bases and V by 0 bases; bases with no gene match: 6. CDR1 and CDR2 from the germline V gene are SGHVS and FQNEAQ. CDR3 protein: CASSLAPLGLAGDNEQFF. The CDR3 nucleotides read TGTGCCAGCAGCTTAGCGCCCCTGGGACTAGCGGGAGACAATGAGCAGTTCTTC.

The sample holds many counts of this clonotype. This chain joins TRBV18 and TRBJ2-5; 7 bases line up with TRBD2. CDR1 is KGHSH, CDR2 LQKENI, per germline. V trimming: 1 base; J trimming: 0 bases; junction bases outside the gene matches: 5. CDR3 length: 16 residues. The CDR3 DNA reads as TGTGCCAGCTCACCACTGGGGGGGATGTACCAAGAGACCCAGTACTTC. Translating gives CASSPLGGMYQETQYF.

This clonotype came up many times. This rearrangement joins TRBV20-1 to TRBJ2-1; TRBD2 might be the D (6 bases). The length of the CDR3 is 14 residues. V was pared by 4 bases and J by 7 bases, with 17 bases between. Germline CDR1 DFQATT, CDR2 SNEGSKA (reference sequence). The CDR3 DNA reads TGCAGTGCTATTCACCCGGGGGAGTATAATGAGCAGTTCTTC. Translating gives CSAIHPGEYNEQFF.